The 15 T cell receptor beta chains below come from one sample, sequenced in a study of cytomegalovirus exposure and HLA in healthy donors. PCR employed 60 Vbeta and 13 Jbeta primers. The assay was immunoSEQ multiplex PCR, and TCRdb's table has in-frame clones only and misses some. The sample yields 100,000 to 150,000 clones, over 9.5% seen once. Sequenced sample: PBMCs. The receptor set was obtained from a woman between 18 and 29 years old in good health and CMV-seropositive.

A few counts support this clone. The chain couples TRBV9 to TRBJ2-3; D remains ambiguous. V was clipped by 2 bases and J by 4 bases, with 5 bases between them. Germline V gene sequence: CDR1 SGDLS, CDR2 YYNGEE. This CDR3 is 12 amino acids long. CDR3 DNA: TGTGCCAGCAGCGTCAGTGCAGATACGCAGTATTTT. Encoded protein: CASSVSADTQYF.

CDR3 residues: CAWIRGNLNEQFF. In nucleotides, the CDR3 is TGTGCCTGGATCCGGGGTAACCTCAATGAGCAGTTCTTC. The J gene is TRBJ2-1, the V gene TRBV30, with TRBD2 as a possible D gene (5 bases). This CDR3 is 13 amino acids long. Trimming stripped 4 bases from V and 6 bases from J, with 13 bases between. From germline, CDR1 is GTSNPN and CDR2 SVGIG (reference sequence).

This clone was observed a handful of times. The chain carries TRBV5-1 and TRBJ2-1; D gene ambiguous. CDR3 size: 12 residues. Between the trimmed V and J ends, which lost 4 bases and 4 bases, there was a span of 6 bases. Germline CDR1 and CDR2: SGHRS and YFSETQ. For the CDR3, the DNA is TGCGCCAGCAGCCCGTATTACAATGAGCAGTTCTTC. Translated: CASSPYYNEQFF. Full variable domain (outside the CDR3, taken from reference TRBV5-1 and TRBJ2-1): KAGVTQTPRYLIKTRGQQVTLSCSPISGHRSVSWYQQTPGQGLQFLFEYFSETQRNKGNFPGRFSGRQFSNSRSEMNVSTLELGDSALYLCASSPYYNEQFFGPGTRLTVL.

This clone has only a few counts. The chain links TRBV7-3 to TRBJ2-1; 10 positions agree with TRBD2. This CDR3 spans 13 amino acids. V shed 4 bases, J shed 10 bases, and the junction held 4 bases outside the gene matches. Germline assignment: CDR1 SGHTA and CDR2 FQGTGA. CDR3 DNA: TGTGCCAGCAGCTCACCGGGACTAGCGGAGCAGTTCTTC. It is translated as CASSSPGLAEQFF. The full variable domain, with the rest looked up from reference TRBV7-3 and TRBJ2-1, is GAGVSQTPSNKVTEKGKYVELRCDPISGHTALYWYRQSLGQGPEFLIYFQGTGAADDSGLPNDRFFAVRPEGSVSTLKIQRTERGDSAVYLCASSSPGLAEQFFGPGTRLTVL.

The genes are TRBV7-6 and TRBJ2-1; TRBD2 is a possible D gene (5 bases). The CDR3 length is 12 residues. V lost 3 bases and J 9 bases, leaving 9 bases between the germline ends. The germline V gene has CDR1 SGHVS and CDR2 FNYEAQ. The DNA for the CDR3 is TGTGCCAGCAGCTTCAGTCGGGGTGAGCAGTTCTTC. Translation: CASSFSRGEQFF.

V gene TRBV6-1 combines with J gene TRBJ2-5, with D perhaps matching TRBD1 (5 bases). The J call may be in error: the DNA end matches TRBJ2-7 better. CDR3 length equals 12 residues. CDR1 is MNHNS and CDR2 is SASEGT in the germline V gene. The CDR3 here is CAIVGHTYEQYF. The CDR3 region has the DNA TGTGCCATCGTGGGGCATACCTACGAGCAGTACTTC.

This clone was observed a handful of times. The chain links TRBV5-6 to TRBJ1-2, with 12 bases lining up with TRBD1. Looked up from germline, CDR1 is SGHDT and CDR2 is YYEEEE. The CDR3 totals 16 residues. V dropped 4 bases and J dropped 6; count of bases not matched to a gene: 10. The CDR3 is CASSQEGQGALDGYTF. In DNA form, the CDR3 reads TGTGCCAGCAGCCAAGAGGGACAGGGGGCCTTGGATGGCTACACCTTC. Full variable domain (missing parts from reference TRBV5-6 and TRBJ1-2): DAGVTQSPTHLIKTRGQQVTLRCSPKSGHDTVSWYQQALGQGPQFIFQYYEEEERQRGNFPDRFSGHQFPNYSSELNVNALLLGDSALYLCASSQEGQGALDGYTFGSGTRLTVV.

This clone was detected only a few times. This chain joins TRBV6-1 and TRBJ2-7; D remains ambiguous. With 7 bases removed from V and 0 bases from J, the gap between germline ends came to 7 bases. This CDR3 spans 12 amino acids. Germline V gene sequence: CDR1 MNHNS, CDR2 SASEGT. The chain's CDR3 is CASKQLSYEQYF. DNA for the CDR3: TGTGCCAGCAAGCAACTCTCCTACGAGCAGTACTTC.

The V gene is TRBV5-4, the J gene TRBJ1-3, with D possibly TRBD1 on 5 matching bases. Germline V CDR1 and CDR2: SGHNT, YYREEE (reference sequence). Between the trimmed V and J ends, which lost 6 bases and 4 bases, there was a span of 20 bases. The CDR3 totals 16 residues. Here the CDR3 DNA reads TGTGCCAGCACCCCTCGTGTGGACAATACCGGAAACACCATATATTTT. Encoded protein: CASTPRVDNTGNTIYF. The full variable domain, in which reference TRBV5-4 and TRBJ1-3 provide the parts outside the CDR3, is ETGVTQSPTHLIKTRGQQVTLRCSSQSGHNTVSWYQQALGQGPQFIFQYYREEENGRGNFPPRFSGLQFPNYSSELNVNALELDDSALYLCASTPRVDNTGNTIYFGEGSWLTVV.

This clone was counted a few times. The chain combines TRBV5-1 with TRBJ1-1; no firm D call. V dropped 0 bases and J dropped 5 bases, with 14 bases sitting between them. Looked up from germline, CDR1 is SGHRS and CDR2 is YFSETQ. The CDR3 is made up of 15 amino acids. This CDR3 reads CASSLAGVEGTEAFF. The CDR3 region has the DNA TGCGCCAGCAGCTTGGCCGGGGTAGAAGGGACTGAAGCTTTCTTT. The full variable domain, completed using reference TRBV5-1 and TRBJ1-1, is KAGVTQTPRYLIKTRGQQVTLSCSPISGHRSVSWYQQTPGQGLQFLFEYFSETQRNKGNFPGRFSGRQFSNSRSEMNVSTLELGDSALYLCASSLAGVEGTEAFFGQGTRLTVV.

The chain joins TRBV19 to TRBJ1-1; 9 positions match TRBD1. V dropped 5 bases and J dropped 3; count of bases not matched to a gene: 16. The CDR3 is 18 residues long. Germline loops: CDR1 LNHDA, CDR2 SQIVND (reference sequence). DNA for the CDR3: TGTGCCAGTAGTGGACCGGGACAGGGAGGTGGGCCTTACACTGAAGCTTTCTTT. Translating gives CASSGPGQGGGPYTEAFF.

This clone occurred a few times. The genes are TRBV28 and TRBJ2-7; D call uncertain. Deletions cut 5 bases from V and 4 bases from J, with 12 bases between. CDR3 length: 13 residues. Germline V lookup: CDR1 MDHEN, CDR2 SYDVKM. The CDR3 is CASSTPSWYEQYF. The CDR3 nucleotides read TGTGCCAGCAGTACTCCGAGCTGGTACGAGCAGTACTTC.

Only a few counts were recorded for this clone. The rearrangement uses TRBV19 and TRBJ1-2; weak D call: TRBD1 (5 bases). The germline V gene has CDR1 LNHDA and CDR2 SQIVND (reference sequence). V shed 3 bases and J shed 7 bases, with 12 bases lying between them. This CDR3 has 13 amino acids. CDR3 amino acids: CASSIAGVGGYTF. CDR3 in DNA: TGTGCCAGTAGTATTGCGGGGGTAGGTGGCTACACCTTC.

This rearrangement joins TRBV7-2 to TRBJ2-1; TRBD2 aligns across 12 bases. CDR1 and CDR2 (germline): SGHTA, FQGNSA. Trimming removed 5 bases from V and 6 bases from J; junction bases left unmatched: 8. The CDR3 has 16 amino acids. The CDR3 loop reads CASSASTSGGGNEQFF. Here the CDR3 DNA reads TGTGCCAGCAGCGCTTCGACTAGCGGGGGAGGCAATGAGCAGTTCTTC.

The chain links TRBV6-1 to TRBJ1-1; 7 nucleotides align to TRBD1. There are 15 residues in the CDR3. CDR1 MNHNS and CDR2 SASEGT come from the germline V gene. The ends lost 5 bases at V and 2 bases at J; junction bases unmatched: 8. This CDR3 reads CASSTGASGNTEAFF. Here the CDR3 DNA reads TGTGCCAGCAGTACAGGGGCGTCAGGAAACACTGAAGCTTTCTTT.